This paragraph covers one T cell receptor beta chain sequence. Its antigen is unidentified. CDR1 and CDR2 from the germline V gene are SGHAT and FQNNGV. The length of the CDR3 is 13 residues. Synthesis of TCR beta cDNA relied on 5'RACE template switching carrying UMIs. TCRdb re-called the 5' RACE reads, yielding one record per CDR3 amino acid sequence without DNA. This sample's table reports about 540,000 distinct CDR3 sequences. The source of the sample is a study of T cells expressing NK-cell markers. General study findings and limits: Expanded NKG2C+ T cell clones had unclear HCMV specificity.

Specimen: blood T cells: a sorted CD56 or NKG2C T cell subset, CD4+ or CD8+ T cells, or bulk PBMC T cells (not recorded which). This chain joins TRBV11-2 and TRBJ1-6; without DNA, the TCRdb call of TRBD1 cannot be checked. This TCR came from a man younger than 35 in good health. The chain's CDR3 is CASSRTGISPLHF.